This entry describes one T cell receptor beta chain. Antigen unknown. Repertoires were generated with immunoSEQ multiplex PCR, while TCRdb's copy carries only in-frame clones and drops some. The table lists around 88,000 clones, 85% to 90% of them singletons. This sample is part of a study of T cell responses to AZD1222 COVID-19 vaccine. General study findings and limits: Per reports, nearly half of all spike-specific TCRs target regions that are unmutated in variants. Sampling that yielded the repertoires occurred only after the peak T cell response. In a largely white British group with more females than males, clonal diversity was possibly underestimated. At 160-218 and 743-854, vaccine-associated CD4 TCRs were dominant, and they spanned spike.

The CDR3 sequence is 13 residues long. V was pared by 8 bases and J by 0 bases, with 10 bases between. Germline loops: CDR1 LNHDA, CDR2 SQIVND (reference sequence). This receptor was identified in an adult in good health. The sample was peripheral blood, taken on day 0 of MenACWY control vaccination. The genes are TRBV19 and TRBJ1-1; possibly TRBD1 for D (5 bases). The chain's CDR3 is CASYRRVNTEAFF. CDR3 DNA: TGTGCCAGTTACCGCAGGGTGAACACTGAAGCTTTCTTT.